This TCR beta chain was identified during a study of T cell changes during pregnancy in multiple sclerosis. Trimming shortened V by 5 bases and J by 2 bases, and 14 bases separated the two germline ends. The CDR3 extends over 15 amino acids. From germline, CDR1 is SGHTA and CDR2 FQGNSA. The data were produced by immunoSEQ multiplex PCR, yet TCRdb's version contains in-frame clones alone and is incomplete. Among approximately 30,000 clones listed, around 86% were seen once. This specimen consisted of CD4+ T cells from peripheral blood mononuclear cells, obtained in the first trimester of pregnancy. The TCR was taken from a female donor in good health, enrolled as a control in a pregnancy study. The chain links TRBV7-2 to TRBJ2-3; D is unresolved. As DNA, the CDR3 is TGTGCCAGCAGCCCGTATAGTCCTGACACAGATACGCAGTATTTT. Protein: CASSPYSPDTDTQYF. The full variable domain, rest sourced from reference TRBV7-2 and TRBJ2-3, is GAGVSQSPSNKVTEKGKDVELRCDPISGHTALYWYRQSLGQGLEFLIYFQGNSAPDKSGLPSDRFSAERTGGSVSTLTIQRTQQEDSAVYLCASSPYSPDTDTQYFGPGTRLTVL.